This T cell receptor (beta chain) appears in the sequencing data of a study of T-cell reconstitution after alpha-beta-depleted transplantation in children. Preparing the TCRbeta library involved the use of unique molecular identifiers. TCRdb ran MiXCR on the PCR reads and lists one entry per CDR3 protein. The sample includes about 600,000 distinct CDR3 sequences, 23% of them seen just once. This sequence originates from a boy under three years old who had a stem cell transplant for acute myeloid leukemia, so the T cells may come from the graft donor. The sample was PBMCs, mostly from graft donor cells, taken 360 days after TCRalphabeta/CD19-depleted stem cell transplant.

The CDR3 spells CSATASAGATDTQYF. In DNA form, the CDR3 reads TGCAGTGCTACCGCTTCGGCGGGGGCTACAGATACGCAGTATTTT. The genes are TRBV20-1 and TRBJ2-3; TRBD2 might be the D (7 bases). The V end was cut by 4 bases, the J end by 3 bases, with 17 bases between. The CDR3 loop spans 15 amino acids. Per germline, CDR1 DFQATT and CDR2 SNEGSKA (reference sequence).